The clone carrying this T cell receptor (beta chain) has just a few counts. The source of the sample is a study of patients and donors after allogeneic stem cell transplantation. MiXCR, applied by TCRdb to the RT-PCR reads, yields one record per CDR3 protein. The repertoire includes over 150,000 distinct CDR3 sequences, about 40% of them detected once, and 33% sits in the top ten. Trimming took 2 bases from V and 9 from J, leaving 11 bases between them. The CDR3 is made up of 13 amino acids. The genes are TRBV12-3 or TRBV12-4 and TRBJ2-1; D tentatively reads TRBD1 or TRBD2 (5 bases each). This clonotype was sampled from a human donor who was either an allogeneic HSCT recipient or a stem cell or donor lymphocyte infusion donor (not recorded which). It is not recorded whose cells these are; they may come from a transplant donor. Sample: blood, either unsorted or a sorted T cell fraction (not recorded which). The CDR3 DNA sequence: TGTGCCAGCAGTTTAAGCCGTGGGGGTGAGCAGTTCTTC. Translating gives CASSLSRGGEQFF.